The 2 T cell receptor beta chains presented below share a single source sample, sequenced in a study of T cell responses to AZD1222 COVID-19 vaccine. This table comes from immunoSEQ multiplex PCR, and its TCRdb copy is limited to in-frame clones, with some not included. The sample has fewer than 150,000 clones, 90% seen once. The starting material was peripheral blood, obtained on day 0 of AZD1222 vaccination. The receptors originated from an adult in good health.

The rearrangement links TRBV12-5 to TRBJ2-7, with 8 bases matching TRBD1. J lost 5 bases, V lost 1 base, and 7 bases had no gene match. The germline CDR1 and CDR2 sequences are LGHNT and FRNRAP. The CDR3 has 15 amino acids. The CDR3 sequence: CASGLEAGGHHEQYF. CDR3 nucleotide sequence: TGTGCTAGTGGTTTGGAGGCAGGGGGCCACCACGAGCAGTACTTC.

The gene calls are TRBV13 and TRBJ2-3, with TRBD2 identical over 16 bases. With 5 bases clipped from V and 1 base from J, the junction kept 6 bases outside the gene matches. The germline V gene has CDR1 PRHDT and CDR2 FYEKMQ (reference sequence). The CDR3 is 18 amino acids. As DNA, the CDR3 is TGTGCCAGCAGCCCGGGACTAGCGGGGGGGCGGGGCACAGATACGCAGTATTTT. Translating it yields CASSPGLAGGRGTDTQYF.